The 26 T cell receptor beta chains below come from one sample, sequenced in a study of graft-versus-host responses after intestinal transplantation (dated by TCRdb to the early 2020s). Library preparation used the immunoSEQ multiplex PCR assay. Here the immuneACCESS table is served through TCRdb, limited to in-frame sequences with V and J called. Missing clones are a known gap in these copies; in checked studies unresolved V genes cover under half, and the rest lacks a known reason. This sample comprises about 81,000 clones, approximately 89% of them detected only once. The ten largest clones represent approximately 0.32% of the sample. These TCRs are of unknown antigen specificity. The sample's time point, from its label and the paper: cells obtained before transplantation from donor or recipient. The sequencing here drew on unstimulated CD4+ T cells sorted from spleen or lymph node cells, taken before transplant. Receptors were obtained from a human donor who was the organ donor for an intestinal transplant.

This clone was found a few times. The rearrangement uses TRBV5-6 and TRBJ1-2; 8 nucleotides align to TRBD1. Germline V gene lookup returns CDR1 SGHDT and CDR2 YYEEEE. The CDR3 has 16 amino acids. With V trimmed by 3 bases and J by 4 bases, 11 bases remained unmatched. The CDR3 sequence: CASSWTGYTGGYGYTF. The CDR3 DNA sequence: TGTGCCAGCAGCTGGACAGGGTACACAGGTGGCTATGGCTACACCTTC.

The CDR3 reads CASSVGPQNTEAFF. The DNA of the CDR3 is TGTGCCAGCAGCGTAGGTCCACAGAACACTGAAGCTTTCTTT. The chain has TRBV9 and TRBJ1-1, with D uncertain. With 0 bases removed from V and 1 base from J, the gap between germline ends came to 7 bases. CDR3 length: 14 residues. Germline lookup yields CDR1 SGDLS and CDR2 YYNGEE.

The chain has TRBV5-1 and TRBJ2-7; TRBD1 is a possible D gene (5 bases). In germline, CDR1 is SGHRS, CDR2 YFSETQ. Between the trimmed V and J ends, which lost 2 bases and 4 bases, there was a span of 7 bases. The length of the CDR3 is 12 residues. The CDR3 protein is CASSLGEYEQYF. In DNA, the CDR3 is TGCGCCAGCAGCTTAGGGGAATACGAGCAGTACTTC. The full variable domain, in which reference TRBV5-1 and TRBJ2-7 provide the parts outside the CDR3, is KAGVTQTPRYLIKTRGQQVTLSCSPISGHRSVSWYQQTPGQGLQFLFEYFSETQRNKGNFPGRFSGRQFSNSRSEMNVSTLELGDSALYLCASSLGEYEQYFGPGTRLTVT.

This chain connects TRBV2 to TRBJ1-5, with D unclear. Germline V gene data show CDR1 as SNHLY and CDR2 as FYNNEI. The V end lost 3 bases, the J end lost 5 bases, and 8 bases lay between the germline ends. The CDR3 has 13 residues. The CDR3 reads CASSEQVHQPQHF. CDR3 in DNA: TGTGCCAGCAGTGAGCAGGTTCATCAGCCCCAGCATTTT. Together with reference TRBV2 and TRBJ1-5, the CDR3 gives the full variable domain: EPEVTQTPSHQVTQMGQEVILRCVPISNHLYFYWYRQILGQKVEFLVSFYNNEISEKSEIFDDQFSVERPDGSNFTLKIRSTKLEDSAMYFCASSEQVHQPQHFGDGTRLSIL.

The chain joins TRBV7-8 to TRBJ1-2, with TRBD1 matching over 12 bases. This CDR3 spans 16 amino acids. The germline V gene has CDR1 SGHVS and CDR2 FQNEAQ. J gave up 5 bases and V 5 bases, and 9 bases lay outside the gene matches. This CDR3 reads CASSLPGQGALYGYTF. CDR3 nucleotide sequence: TGTGCCAGCAGCCTCCCGGGACAGGGGGCGTTATATGGCTACACCTTC.

This clone was observed a single time. J is TRBJ2-3 and V is TRBV19; maybe TRBD2 (5 bases). The CDR3 covers 13 residues. The germline V gene has CDR1 LNHDA and CDR2 SQIVND (reference sequence). V was cut by 3 bases and J by 4 bases, with 8 bases left in between. As DNA, the CDR3 is TGTGCCAGTAGTATTGGTAGCGCAGATACGCAGTATTTT. It codes for CASSIGSADTQYF.

J is TRBJ2-2 and V is TRBV29-1; 8 nucleotides align to TRBD1. The CDR3 sequence is 12 residues long. Looked up from germline, CDR1 is SQVTM and CDR2 is ANQGSEA. V was clipped by 6 bases and J by 6 bases; unmatched bases: 3. CDR3 region: CSVGTGSGELFF. The CDR3 bases are TGCAGCGTAGGGACAGGTTCCGGGGAGCTGTTTTTT.

The V gene is TRBV30, the J gene TRBJ1-1, with unresolved D. CDR1 and CDR2 (germline): GTSNPN, SVGIG (reference sequence). V was pared by 2 bases and J by 7 bases, with 17 bases between. The CDR3 is 14 amino acids. The CDR3 loop reads CAWSLWTGSGEAFF. Here the CDR3 DNA reads TGTGCCTGGAGTCTATGGACCGGTAGCGGTGAAGCTTTCTTT.

This rearrangement joins TRBV25-1 to TRBJ2-3; 7 nucleotides match TRBD1. Unmatched junction bases numbered 4, after V lost 4 bases and J lost 6 bases. This CDR3 is built from 13 residues. Germline V gene sequence: CDR1 MGHDK, CDR2 SYGVNS. The CDR3 sequence is CASSGRGMDTQYF. DNA of the CDR3: TGTGCCAGCAGTGGCAGGGGGATGGATACGCAGTATTTT.

The J gene is TRBJ1-4, the V gene TRBV6-1, with D maybe TRBD1 (5 bases). The CDR3 has 18 amino acids. The germline CDR1 and CDR2 sequences are MNHNS and SASEGT. Trimming left V 0 bases short and J 7 bases short, with 21 bases between. The CDR3 sequence is CASSEARGGALTVEKLFF. In nucleotides, the CDR3 is TGTGCCAGCAGTGAAGCGCGGGGAGGGGCCCTTACAGTTGAAAAACTGTTTTTT.

The J gene is TRBJ2-3, the V gene TRBV18, with a tentative D call TRBD1 (6 bases). Germline lookup yields CDR1 KGHSH and CDR2 LQKENI. The CDR3 length is 14 residues. V was cut by 3 bases and J by 3 bases, with 10 bases left in between. CDR3 DNA sequence: TGTGCCAGCTCACCGGGGGCAGGGACAGATACGCAGTATTTT. Protein: CASSPGAGTDTQYF.

The chain has TRBV10-3 and TRBJ2-7; a weak D match, TRBD1 (6 bases). This CDR3 is 13 amino acids long. CDR1 is ENHRY and CDR2 is SYGVKD in the germline V gene. V was clipped by 6 bases and J by 7 bases, with 16 bases between them. The CDR3 DNA reads TGTGCCATCAGCCTCGGGATCCAGGGGGAGCAGTACTTC. Protein product: CAISLGIQGEQYF.

The chain has TRBV10-3 and TRBJ1-2, with D possibly TRBD1 on 6 matching bases. V lost 10 bases and J 1 base, leaving 13 bases between the germline ends. The CDR3 runs 13 residues. From germline, CDR1 is ENHRY and CDR2 SYGVKD. The CDR3 reads CATQDRINYGYTF. The CDR3, as DNA: TGTGCCACTCAGGACAGAATTAACTATGGCTACACCTTC.

This clone was recorded only once. The DNA for the CDR3 is TGTGCCAGCAGTTCTGACGTCTTAGGGGTGTCCCAGCATTTT. Translation: CASSSDVLGVSQHF. The chain joins TRBV28 to TRBJ1-5, with D maybe TRBD1 (5 bases). Germline-derived CDR1 and CDR2 are MDHEN and SYDVKM. The CDR3 has 14 amino acids. The V end was cut by 4 bases, the J end by 11 bases, with 18 bases between.

This clone showed up just a few times. The gene calls are TRBV25-1 and TRBJ2-3, with a possible D match to TRBD1 (6 bases). The germline V and J ends were trimmed by 8 bases and 2 bases, with 11 bases remaining between them. The CDR3 spans 13 residues. Germline V gene lookup returns CDR1 MGHDK and CDR2 SYGVNS. CDR3 coding DNA: TGTGCCAGCGGGACACCCAACACAGATACGCAGTATTTT. Translating it yields CASGTPNTDTQYF.

The chain links TRBV15 to TRBJ1-2; 9 bases are a match to TRBD1. J gave up 4 bases and V 5 bases, and 8 bases lay outside the gene matches. CDR3 size: 15 residues. CDR1 is LNHNV and CDR2 is YYDKDF in the germline V gene (reference sequence). In DNA form, the CDR3 reads TGTGCCACCAGCCAGGCACAGGGGGCGACCTATGGCTACACCTTC. Protein product: CATSQAQGATYGYTF.

The chain couples TRBV28 to TRBJ1-2, with TRBD1 matching over 8 bases. The germline CDR1 and CDR2 sequences are MDHEN and SYDVKM. This CDR3 spans 13 amino acids. Trimming removed 5 bases from V and 4 bases from J; junction bases left unmatched: 3. The CDR3 loop is CASSLTGGYGYTF. In nucleotides, the CDR3 is TGTGCCAGCAGTCTTACAGGGGGCTATGGCTACACCTTC.

The chain has TRBV7-3 and TRBJ2-7; D possibly corresponds to TRBD1 (6 bases). The germline CDR1 and CDR2 sequences are SGHTA and FQGTGA. The CDR3 has 15 residues. Trimming cost V 0 bases and J 2 bases, with 11 bases left between them. The CDR3 is CASSLTGQGPYEQYF. The CDR3 region has the DNA TGTGCCAGCAGCTTAACCGGCCAGGGGCCCTACGAGCAGTACTTC.

The gene calls are TRBV29-1 and TRBJ2-3, with D perhaps TRBD2 (5 bases). Trimming left V 4 bases short and J 2 bases short, with 16 bases between. The CDR3 is made up of 15 amino acids. Germline V gene data show CDR1 as SQVTM and CDR2 as ANQGSEA. CDR3 loop: CSVGGYRGFTDTQYF. CDR3 DNA sequence: TGCAGCGTTGGAGGCTACCGAGGGTTCACAGATACGCAGTATTTT.

The chain employs TRBV27 and TRBJ1-5; 7 positions match TRBD1. CDR1 is MNHEY, CDR2 SMNVEV, per germline (reference sequence). The CDR3 is made up of 19 amino acids. Trimming took 7 bases from V and 6 from J; bases not matched to a gene: 24. Here the CDR3 DNA reads TGTGCCAGCACCGCTCTGCAGGGACAGTATTTGATCGGGCGTCAGCCCCAGCATTTT. This sequence encodes CASTALQGQYLIGRQPQHF.

The V gene is TRBV28, the J gene TRBJ1-2, with 9 bases lining up with TRBD1. The CDR3 is 14 residues long. V gave up 5 bases and J gave up 5 bases; unmatched junction bases: 6. The germline gives CDR1 MDHEN, CDR2 SYDVKM. CDR3 residues: CASSQGQGRYGYTF. The CDR3 DNA reads TGTGCCAGCAGTCAGGGACAGGGTCGATATGGCTACACCTTC.

This chain joins TRBV6-5 and TRBJ1-1; D is uncertain. CDR1 and CDR2 (germline): MNHEY, SVGAGI. Deletions cut 6 bases from V and 5 bases from J, with 10 bases between. This CDR3 is 12 amino acids long. CDR3 in DNA: TGTGCCAGCAGCCCCGACGGGACTGAAGCTTTCTTT. This gives the protein CASSPDGTEAFF.

The chain carries TRBV2 and TRBJ1-5; TRBD1 aligns across 11 bases. Looked up from germline, CDR1 is SNHLY and CDR2 is FYNNEI. The CDR3 is 15 residues long. V shed 6 bases, J shed 5 bases, and the junction held 6 bases outside the gene matches. The CDR3 loop is CASRLGTGGYQPQHF. CDR3 nucleotides: TGTGCCAGCAGATTAGGGACAGGGGGTTATCAGCCCCAGCATTTT.

This chain joins TRBV29-1 and TRBJ2-1; 7 bases line up with TRBD1. V trimming: 7 bases; J trimming: 0 bases; junction bases outside the gene matches: 3. Germline V lookup: CDR1 SQVTM, CDR2 ANQGSEA. This CDR3 has 13 amino acids. The CDR3 DNA follows: TGCAGCGGCCGGGACAGCTCCTACAATGAGCAGTTCTTC. Its translation is CSGRDSSYNEQFF.

This rearrangement joins TRBV6-1 to TRBJ2-3; TRBD1 agrees at 10 bases. The V and J ends lost 4 bases and 7 bases, in that order; junction bases with no gene match: 8. Germline V gives CDR1 MNHNS, CDR2 SASEGT. The CDR3 extends over 15 amino acids. The CDR3 coding sequence is TGTGCCAGCAGTGGCGGGACAGGGGCAAAGTATACGCAGTATTTT. Its protein product is CASSGGTGAKYTQYF.

This clone was recorded only once. V is TRBV6-1 and J is TRBJ2-7; TRBD1 is a possible D gene (6 bases). Germline CDR1 MNHNS, CDR2 SASEGT. V lost 6 bases to trimming and J lost 3 bases, with 12 bases between them. The CDR3 runs to 13 residues. The DNA for the CDR3 is TGTGCCAGCAGGGGGGACATTGACTACGAGCAGTACTTC. Amino acid sequence: CASRGDIDYEQYF.